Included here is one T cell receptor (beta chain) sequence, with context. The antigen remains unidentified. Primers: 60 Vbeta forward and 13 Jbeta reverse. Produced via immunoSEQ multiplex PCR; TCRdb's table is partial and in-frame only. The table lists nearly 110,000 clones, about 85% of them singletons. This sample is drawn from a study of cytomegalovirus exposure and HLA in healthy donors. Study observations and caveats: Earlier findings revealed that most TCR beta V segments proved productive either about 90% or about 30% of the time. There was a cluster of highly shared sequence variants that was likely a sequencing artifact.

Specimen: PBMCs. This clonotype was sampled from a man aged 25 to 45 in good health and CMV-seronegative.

The CDR3 protein is CSVDEGTGDFLYNYGYTF. The CDR3 DNA sequence: TGCAGCGTTGACGAGGGGACAGGAGATTTTCTATATAACTATGGCTACACCTTC. The J gene is TRBJ1-2, the V gene TRBV29-1, with 8 bases lining up with TRBD1. After removal of 3 bases from V and 1 base from J, the junction contained 16 bases not matched to a gene. Germline CDR1 and CDR2: SQVTM and ANQGSEA. This CDR3 is 18 amino acids long.